This record covers a single T cell receptor (beta chain). As yet, its antigen is unknown. This entry is derived from a study of vaccination and CD4 T cells after COVID-19. The wider study: Once diagnosed, patients had post-COVID samples drawn a median approximately 100 days later (range 35 to 161). Samples were taken after vaccination, a median of about 79 days after dose two, with a range of 14 to 241.

V lost 5 bases and J lost 1; bases outside the gene matches: 5. Germline V lookup: CDR1 SGHNT, CDR2 YYREEE (reference sequence). The CDR3 spans 16 residues. Treatment: roughly nine-day PBMC culture with coronavirus spike peptide pools or control peptides (ViraFEST assay). Once peptide pools had expanded antigen-specific T cells, ViraFEST sequenced TCRs. Sequenced with the Oncomine TCR Beta short-read assay was DNA taken from cultured CD4+ T cells. MiXCR, applied by TCRdb to the PCR reads, yields one record per CDR3 protein. The table has 15,000 or so distinct CDR3 sequences, about 26% seen once. J is TRBJ2-2 and V is TRBV5-4; 10 bases agree with TRBD2. This sequence originates from a human donor with COVID-19. The sample taken for sequencing was cultured CD4+ T cells from blood. Here the CDR3 reads CASRHSGGMNTGELFF. The CDR3 nucleotides read TGTGCCAGCAGACATAGCGGGGGGATGAACACCGGGGAGCTGTTTTTT.